Shown below are 30 T cell receptor beta chains from a single sample sequenced in a study of B cell selection in AIRE deficiency. Regulatory T cells were sorted as CD4+CD25hiCD127low/negative. The assay was immunoSEQ multiplex PCR, and TCRdb's table has in-frame clones only and misses some. The sample includes tens of thousands of clones, about 93% of them seen just once. The sample consisted of CD4+CD25+ Tregs sorted from PBMCs. These receptor sequences come from a human donor in good health.

This clone has just one count. The chain is built from TRBV19 and TRBJ2-2; TRBD1 agrees at 8 bases. CDR3 length: 14 amino acids. V trimming: 7 bases; J trimming: 6 bases; junction bases outside the gene matches: 7. Germline CDR1 and CDR2: LNHDA and SQIVND (reference sequence). The CDR3 loop reads CASTQGQGAGELFF. The CDR3 DNA sequence: TGTGCCAGTACCCAAGGACAGGGAGCCGGGGAGCTGTTTTTT.

The chain carries TRBV5-1 and TRBJ1-1; D unclear. Germline V lookup: CDR1 SGHRS, CDR2 YFSETQ. Trimming took off 3 bases at V and 4 bases at J, with 10 bases between the two ends. This CDR3 is 13 amino acids long. CDR3 amino acids: CASSSDRGTEAFF. CDR3 DNA sequence: TGCGCCAGCAGCTCGGACCGCGGCACTGAAGCTTTCTTT.

This clone showed up just a few times. Distinct nucleotide sequences in the sample also encode this CDR3. The CDR3 bases are TGCGCCAGCAGCCTGCAGGACCAAGAGACCCAGTACTTC. Residues: CASSLQDQETQYF. The chain links TRBV5-1 to TRBJ2-5, with D unresolved. V dropped 4 bases and J dropped 0 bases, with 7 bases sitting between them. In germline, CDR1 is SGHRS, CDR2 YFSETQ. The CDR3 extends over 13 amino acids.

This clone turned up a few times. This chain connects TRBV5-4 to TRBJ2-2, with D perhaps given as TRBD1 or TRBD2 (6 bases each). This CDR3 contains 16 residues. Germline-derived CDR1 and CDR2 are SGHNT and YYREEE (reference sequence). V was clipped by 4 bases and J by 5 bases, with 18 bases between them. For the CDR3, the DNA is TGTGCCAGCAGCAAGGACTACTTAGGGGGTACCGGGGAGCTGTTTTTT. This encodes CASSKDYLGGTGELFF.

The chain combines TRBV7-9 with TRBJ1-2; D gene unclear. CDR1 and CDR2 (germline): SEHNR, FQNEAQ (reference sequence). The CDR3 totals 13 residues. Trimming cost V 6 bases and J 6 bases, with 14 bases left between them. CDR3 region: CASRGFVGDGYTF. The CDR3 DNA follows: TGTGCCAGCAGGGGATTTGTGGGAGATGGCTACACCTTC.

The V and J genes are TRBV7-6 and TRBJ2-7, with D uncertain. CDR1 and CDR2 (germline): SGHVS, FNYEAQ. The V and J ends lost 0 bases and 3 bases respectively, with 12 bases between them. This CDR3 is 15 amino acids long. DNA of the CDR3: TGTGCCAGCAGCTTAGCGGCTAGTTGGGGCTACGAGCAGTACTTC. Encoded protein: CASSLAASWGYEQYF.

As to this clone: A read error may account for a junction end that differs from germline. The chain carries TRBV5-1 and TRBJ1-4, with D tentatively TRBD1 (5 bases). The CDR3 sequence is 15 residues long. Germline V CDR1 and CDR2: SGHRS, YFSETQ. The CDR3 is CASSLPGTTNEKLFF. The CDR3 region has the DNA TGTGCCAGCAGCTTGCCCGGGACTACCAATGAAAAACTGTTTTTT.

The chain has TRBV5-1 and TRBJ2-5, with D hard to call. The CDR3 is 15 amino acids. The V end was cut by 0 bases, the J end by 8 bases, with 17 bases between. Germline values: CDR1 SGHRS, CDR2 YFSETQ. CDR3 DNA sequence: TGCGCCAGCAGCTTGGCCTCCGCGTTTGGGGAAACCCAGTACTTC. It specifies CASSLASAFGETQYF. Together with reference TRBV5-1 and TRBJ2-5, the CDR3 gives the full variable domain: KAGVTQTPRYLIKTRGQQVTLSCSPISGHRSVSWYQQTPGQGLQFLFEYFSETQRNKGNFPGRFSGRQFSNSRSEMNVSTLELGDSALYLCASSLASAFGETQYFGPGTRLLVL.

The chain combines TRBV4-1 with TRBJ1-5; D might be TRBD1 (5 bases). CDR1 and CDR2 (germline): MGHRA, YSYEKL. CDR3 length equals 14 residues. Trimming cost V 4 bases and J 2 bases, with 9 bases left between them. CDR3: CASSLGGGNQPQHF. CDR3 DNA sequence: TGCGCCAGCAGCCTGGGGGGAGGCAATCAGCCCCAGCATTTT.

The chain carries TRBV5-1 and TRBJ2-7; D gene unclear. Germline-derived CDR1 and CDR2 are SGHRS and YFSETQ. Trimming took 1 base from V and 3 from J, leaving 5 bases between them. The CDR3 length is 12 residues. The CDR3 DNA follows: TGCGCCAGCAGCTTGTACGGCTACGAGCAGTACTTC. Amino acids: CASSLYGYEQYF.

This clone appeared a single time. In DNA form, the CDR3 reads TGTGCCAGCAGCCCCCCGGCGGGGAGGCGGTACAATGAGCAGTTCTTC. Encoded protein: CASSPPAGRRYNEQFF. The rearrangement joins TRBV11-2 to TRBJ2-1; a weak D match, TRBD2 (6 bases). This CDR3 spans 16 amino acids. The V end was cut by 5 bases, the J end by 4 bases, with 18 bases between. Germline CDR1 is SGHAT and CDR2 is FQNNGV.

CDR3 in amino acids: CASSPPSTGELFF. CDR3 coding DNA: TGTGCCAGCTCACCCCCTTCCACCGGGGAGCTGTTTTTT. This chain connects TRBV18 to TRBJ2-2, with D uncertain. V gave up 3 bases and J gave up 4 bases, with 6 bases separating them. There are 13 residues in the CDR3. The germline gives CDR1 KGHSH, CDR2 LQKENI.

The rearrangement uses TRBV20-1 and TRBJ1-2; no firm D call. The CDR3 runs to 11 residues. V shed 6 bases and J shed 7 bases, with 12 bases lying between them. Per germline, CDR1 DFQATT and CDR2 SNEGSKA (reference sequence). The CDR3 is CSAPGPGGYTF. The CDR3, as DNA: TGCAGTGCCCCTGGACCGGGTGGCTACACCTTC.

The chain joins TRBV6-1 to TRBJ2-7; 9 bases line up with TRBD2. Germline V lookup: CDR1 MNHNS, CDR2 SASEGT. With 4 bases clipped from V and 7 bases from J, the junction kept 17 bases outside the gene matches. The CDR3 runs 17 residues. The CDR3 sequence: CASSGERGAGPLLEQYF. The CDR3 DNA reads as TGTGCCAGCAGTGGCGAGCGGGGGGCAGGGCCCTTGTTGGAGCAGTACTTC.

The rearrangement uses TRBV6-6 and TRBJ1-2, with a tentative D call TRBD1 (6 bases). This CDR3 is built from 12 residues. Germline assignment: CDR1 MNHNY and CDR2 SVGAGI (reference sequence). Trimming cost V 7 bases and J 8 bases, with 14 bases left between them. Written as DNA, the CDR3 is TGTGCCAGCACGAGCGGTGGGGGCGGCTACACCTTC. It codes for CASTSGGGGYTF.

This clone was seen only once. The genes are TRBV5-1 and TRBJ2-7, with 8 bases fitting TRBD1. The CDR3 contains 15 residues. The junction had 8 bases not matched to a gene; V was cut back by 3 bases and J by 3 bases. The germline V gene has CDR1 SGHRS and CDR2 YFSETQ. For the CDR3, the DNA is TGCGCCAGCAGCTACTGGACAGGGATGGGCTACGAGCAGTACTTC. This sequence encodes CASSYWTGMGYEQYF.

The gene calls are TRBV5-4 and TRBJ1-2; 10 positions agree with TRBD1. The CDR3 contains 14 residues. In germline, CDR1 is SGHNT, CDR2 YYREEE (reference sequence). The trim removed 3 bases at V and 8 bases at J, leaving 7 bases unmatched. The CDR3 sequence: CASSSRQGAVGYTF. Written as DNA, the CDR3 is TGTGCCAGCAGCTCAAGACAGGGGGCTGTGGGCTACACCTTC.

This clone showed up just once. The rearrangement uses TRBV5-1 and TRBJ1-5; D is unresolved. Trimming shortened V by 0 bases and J by 3 bases, and 7 bases separated the two germline ends. The germline V gene encodes CDR1 SGHRS and CDR2 YFSETQ. This CDR3 contains 14 residues. The CDR3 here is CASSLVGPNQPQHF. The DNA for the CDR3 is TGCGCCAGCAGCTTGGTCGGGCCCAATCAGCCCCAGCATTTT.

J is TRBJ2-1 and V is TRBV5-1; D gene ambiguous. Germline values: CDR1 SGHRS, CDR2 YFSETQ. The CDR3 length is 14 residues. Trimming pared 2 bases from V and 6 bases from J, leaving 12 bases between. The CDR3 DNA sequence: TGCGCCAGCAGCTTTAGATTGGGTAGCAATGAGCAGTTCTTC. Its protein product is CASSFRLGSNEQFF.

Regarding this clone: An end of the junction differs from the germline gene, which may be a read error. This chain connects TRBV7-9 to TRBJ1-3; 8 nucleotides agree with TRBD1. Germline loops: CDR1 SEHNR, CDR2 FQNEAQ (reference sequence). This CDR3 spans 15 amino acids. The CDR3 bases are TGTGCCAGCAGCTTAGTTACAGGGGGTGGACACACCATATATTTT. This encodes CASSLVTGGGHTIYF.

This clone was counted a single time. The CDR3, as DNA: TGTGCCAGCAGCCCCGGACAGACTTTCTATGGCTACACCTTC. This gives the protein CASSPGQTFYGYTF. The chain employs TRBV7-2 and TRBJ1-2; possibly TRBD1 for D (6 bases). The CDR3 consists of 14 residues. Germline V gene lookup returns CDR1 SGHTA and CDR2 FQGNSA. Trimming left V 5 bases short and J 4 bases short, with 14 bases between. Supplemented by reference TRBV7-2 and TRBJ1-2, the full variable domain reads GAGVSQSPSNKVTEKGKDVELRCDPISGHTALYWYRQSLGQGLEFLIYFQGNSAPDKSGLPSDRFSAERTGGSVSTLTIQRTQQEDSAVYLCASSPGQTFYGYTFGSGTRLTVV.

The rearrangement joins TRBV5-4 to TRBJ2-7; no firm D call. Trimming cost V 0 bases and J 3 bases, with 7 bases left between them. The CDR3 runs to 13 residues. Germline V gene sequence: CDR1 SGHNT, CDR2 YYREEE (reference sequence). CDR3 residues: CASSLAGFYEQYF. The DNA of the CDR3 is TGTGCCAGCAGCTTGGCCGGATTCTACGAGCAGTACTTC.

The CDR3 coding sequence is TGCGCCAGCAGCCGAATACAGGGGGATGAAAAACTGTTTTTT. It encodes CASSRIQGDEKLFF. This chain joins TRBV5-1 and TRBJ1-4; 8 bases line up with TRBD1. Per germline, CDR1 SGHRS and CDR2 YFSETQ. The CDR3 is made up of 14 amino acids. V dropped 4 bases and J dropped 6; count of bases not matched to a gene: 5. Full variable domain (rest looked up from reference TRBV5-1 and TRBJ1-4): KAGVTQTPRYLIKTRGQQVTLSCSPISGHRSVSWYQQTPGQGLQFLFEYFSETQRNKGNFPGRFSGRQFSNSRSEMNVSTLELGDSALYLCASSRIQGDEKLFFGSGTQLSVL.

The chain employs TRBV6-5 and TRBJ2-3; D is undetermined. The CDR3 covers 15 residues. Germline V gene sequence: CDR1 MNHEY, CDR2 SVGAGI. V was cut by 6 bases and J by 2 bases, with 15 bases left in between. This CDR3 is CASRNRPPYTDTQYF. In DNA, the CDR3 is TGTGCCAGCAGGAATCGACCCCCGTACACAGATACGCAGTATTTT.

The V and J genes are TRBV9 and TRBJ1-1, with D possibly TRBD1 on 6 matching bases. CDR3 length: 12 amino acids. Germline-derived CDR1 and CDR2 are SGDLS and YYNGEE. Trimming removed 0 bases from V and 9 bases from J, with 9 bases in between. The CDR3 nucleotides are TGTGCCAGCAGCGTAGTGAGGGGGAAAGCTTTCTTT. This codes for CASSVVRGKAFF. The full variable domain, in which reference TRBV9 and TRBJ1-1 provide the parts outside the CDR3, is DSGVTQTPKHLITATGQRVTLRCSPRSGDLSVYWYQQSLDQGLQFLIQYYNGEERAKGNILERFSAQQFPDLHSELNLSSLELGDSALYFCASSVVRGKAFFGQGTRLTVV.

The table lists this clone with a count of one. This rearrangement joins TRBV6-5 to TRBJ2-5; tentatively, D is TRBD1 or TRBD2 (5 bases each). In germline, CDR1 is MNHEY, CDR2 SVGAGI. CDR3 size: 13 residues. V dropped 6 bases and J dropped 6 bases, with 14 bases sitting between them. CDR3 coding DNA: TGTGCCAGCAGGTGGGGACGGGCACAGACCCAGTACTTC. Residues: CASRWGRAQTQYF.

The chain is built from TRBV28 and TRBJ1-1, with unresolved D. The germline V gene has CDR1 MDHEN and CDR2 SYDVKM. Deletions cut 1 base from V and 6 bases from J, with 9 bases between. The CDR3 consists of 13 residues. The CDR3 loop is CASSLLAPPEAFF. CDR3 DNA: TGTGCCAGCAGTTTATTGGCCCCCCCTGAAGCTTTCTTT.

V usage is TRBV6-6 and J usage is TRBJ1-2; D is unclear. V was clipped by 7 bases and J by 4 bases, with 10 bases between them. This CDR3 has 12 residues. CDR1 is MNHNY, CDR2 SVGAGI, per germline (reference sequence). The chain's CDR3 is CASKAGFYGYTF. CDR3 coding DNA: TGTGCCAGCAAGGCCGGATTCTATGGCTACACCTTC.

The chain carries TRBV6-1 and TRBJ1-2; D remains ambiguous. CDR3 length equals 13 residues. Trimming shortened V by 1 base and J by 2 bases, and 5 bases separated the two germline ends. The V gene's germline CDR1 is MNHNS and CDR2 SASEGT. The CDR3 sequence is CASSEVGNYGYTF. The CDR3 nucleotides read TGTGCCAGCAGTGAAGTGGGGAACTATGGCTACACCTTC.

This clone was recorded once. The V call is TRBV7-9, the J call TRBJ2-3; the match to TRBD2 covers 12 bases. The germline CDR1 and CDR2 sequences are SEHNR and FQNEAQ (reference sequence). J lost 6 bases, V lost 4 bases, and 8 bases had no gene match. CDR3 length equals 16 residues. The CDR3 region is CASSSPSGGASDTQYF. Here the CDR3 DNA reads TGTGCCAGCAGCTCCCCTAGCGGGGGGGCCAGTGATACGCAGTATTTT. The whole variable domain, remainder taken from reference TRBV7-9 and TRBJ2-3, is DTGVSQNPRHKITKRGQNVTFRCDPISEHNRLYWYRQTLGQGPEFLTYFQNEAQLEKSRLLSDRFSAERPKGSFSTLEIQRTEQGDSAMYLCASSSPSGGASDTQYFGPGTRLTVL.